Described below is a single TCR beta chain sequence and its context. At one end, the junction sequence differs from germline, possibly due to a read error. Measured with immunoSEQ multiplex PCR; TCRdb has only the in-frame clones, and not every one. The sample has approximately 63,000 clones, around nine tenths seen once; the top ten hold 20% to 25%. The sample is drawn from a study of T cells in localized non-small cell lung cancer. The TCR was taken from a man aged 35 to 69 with stage I squamous cell lung carcinoma. The sequences come from peripheral blood, collected before any cancer treatment.

CDR3 nucleotide sequence: TGTGCTAGCAGCTATAGACCGGGGGGAGAAGAGACCCAGTACTTC. The encoded protein is CASSYRPGGEETQYF. The chain combines TRBV7-7 with TRBJ2-5; 7 bases align to TRBD2. The CDR3 sequence is 15 residues long. Per the germline V gene, CDR1 is SSHAT and CDR2 is FNYEAQ (reference sequence).